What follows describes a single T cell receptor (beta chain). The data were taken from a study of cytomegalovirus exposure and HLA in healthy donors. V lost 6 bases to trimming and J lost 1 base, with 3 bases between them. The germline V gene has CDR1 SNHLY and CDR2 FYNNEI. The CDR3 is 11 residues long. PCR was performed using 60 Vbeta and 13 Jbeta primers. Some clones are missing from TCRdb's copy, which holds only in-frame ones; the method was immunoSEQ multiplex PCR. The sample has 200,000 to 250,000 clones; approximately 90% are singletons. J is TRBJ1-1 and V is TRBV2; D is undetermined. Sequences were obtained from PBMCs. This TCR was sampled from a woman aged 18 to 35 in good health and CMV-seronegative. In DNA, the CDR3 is TGTGCCAGCAGCTGGAACACTGAAGCTTTCTTT. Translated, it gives CASSWNTEAFF.